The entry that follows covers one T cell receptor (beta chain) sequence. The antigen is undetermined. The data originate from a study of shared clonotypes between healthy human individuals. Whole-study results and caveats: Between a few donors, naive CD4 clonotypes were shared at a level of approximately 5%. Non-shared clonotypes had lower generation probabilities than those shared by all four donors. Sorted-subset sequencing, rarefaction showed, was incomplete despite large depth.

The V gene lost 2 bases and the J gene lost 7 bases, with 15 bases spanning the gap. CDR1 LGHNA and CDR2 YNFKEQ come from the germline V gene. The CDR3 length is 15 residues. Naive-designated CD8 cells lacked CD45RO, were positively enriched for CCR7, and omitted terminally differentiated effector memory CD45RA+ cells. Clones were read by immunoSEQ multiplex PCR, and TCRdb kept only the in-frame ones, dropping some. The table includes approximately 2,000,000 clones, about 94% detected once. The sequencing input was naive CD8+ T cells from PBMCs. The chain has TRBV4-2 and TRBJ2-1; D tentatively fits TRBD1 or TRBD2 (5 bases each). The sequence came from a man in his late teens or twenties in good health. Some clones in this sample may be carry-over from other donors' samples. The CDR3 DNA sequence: TGTGCCAGCAGCCAACGGGGACCAATGGTGAATGAGCAGTTCTTC. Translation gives CASSQRGPMVNEQFF.